This TCR beta chain derives from a study of shared clonotypes between healthy human individuals. Overall study context: The donors, two women and a few men, were aged 18 to 49. Study-wide results and limits: The authors sampled blood alone, and tissue repertoires likely differ. The generation probabilities recorded for non-shared clonotypes fell below those of clonotypes shared by all four donors.

This CDR3 comprises 15 residues. CDR1 is WNHNN, CDR2 SYGVQD, per germline (reference sequence). Trimming shortened V by 0 bases and J by 5 bases, and 13 bases separated the two germline ends. As to this clone: Antigen specificity is unknown.

Only in-frame clones appear in the TCRdb table, and some are missing; sequencing was by immunoSEQ multiplex PCR. The sample contains about 2,200,000 clones, about 93% of which appear only once. The naive CD8 population came from CD45RO-negative cells selected for CCR7, without terminally differentiated effector memory CD45RA+ cells. The TCR comes from a man younger than 30 in good health. Some clones in this sample may be carry-over from other donors' samples. The specimen sequenced was naive CD8+ T cells from PBMCs. This chain uses TRBV10-1 with TRBJ2-5; D possibly corresponds to TRBD1 (6 bases). CDR3 sequence: CASSESQGRGETQYF. CDR3 bases: TGCGCCAGCAGTGAGTCGCAGGGGCGCGGGGAGACCCAGTACTTC.